This is a list of T cell receptor beta chains from one sample in a study of T cells after yellow fever vaccination. TCRdb redid the calling of the 5' RACE reads with MiXCR, one entry per CDR3 protein. The data contain about 60,000 distinct CDR3 sequences, approximately 7.7% of them singletons. The material was CD8+ T cells sorted from PBMCs, obtained on the day of the first yellow fever vaccination. These receptors were collected from a man aged 18-30 years who received the YFV17D yellow fever vaccine. CDR3s include the opening cysteine and the closing phenylalanine or tryptophan. A D gene is named only where the DNA matches it firmly. A row's size may be missing; if present it is once, few, many or a size class.

d_call | j_call | clone_size | v_call | cdr3_aa | cdr3_nt
. | TRBJ1-2 | many | TRBV12-3/TRBV12-4 | CASSFSPGNYGYTF | TGTGCCAGCAGTTTCAGCCCGGGGAACTATGGCTACACCTTC
. | TRBJ2-3 | many | TRBV20-1 | CSARNRNTDTQYF | TGCAGTGCTAGAAACAGGAACACAGATACGCAGTATTTT
. | TRBJ2-7 | many | TRBV9 | CASSVGGGTYEQYF | TGTGCCAGCAGCGTAGGCGGGGGCACCTACGAGCAGTACTTC
. | TRBJ1-2 | . | TRBV24-1 | CATYLPLDGYTF | TGTGCCACCTACCTCCCTCTAGATGGCTACACCTTC
. | TRBJ2-7 | many | TRBV20-1 | CSAARDDGAYEQYF | TGCAGTGCTGCCCGGGACGACGGAGCCTACGAGCAGTACTTC
. | TRBJ1-1 | few | TRBV27 | CASSMTVTMNTEAFF | TGTGCCAGCAGCATGACAGTAACCATGAACACTGAAGCTTTCTTT
. | TRBJ2-6 | . | TRBV29-1 | CSVEIEDRRFYTGANVLTF | TGCAGCGTTGAAATCGAGGACAGAAGATTTTACACTGGGGCCAACGTCCTGACTTTC
. | TRBJ2-4 | . | TRBV20-1 | CSAPETDGIQYF | TGCAGTGCCCCGGAAACAGATGGCATTCAGTACTTC
. | TRBJ2-1 | many | TRBV11-2 | CASSISRNLYNEQFF | TGTGCCAGCAGCATTTCTAGGAACCTCTACAATGAGCAGTTCTTC
. | TRBJ2-1 | . | TRBV6-5 | CASSYSTRIAAHEQFF | TGTGCCAGCAGTTACTCGACGAGAATAGCGGCACATGAGCAGTTCTTC
. | TRBJ2-4 | many | TRBV7-3 | CASSPGLGNIQYF | TGTGCCAGCAGCCCGGGCCTAGGCAACATTCAGTACTTC
TRBD1 | TRBJ2-7 | . | TRBV4-2 | CASSPRQGASYEQYF | TGTGCCAGCAGCCCCCGACAGGGTGCCTCCTACGAGCAGTACTTC
. | TRBJ1-5 | . | TRBV7-8 | CASSLGPGVTSPNQPQHF | TGTGCCAGCAGCTTAGGTCCGGGGGTCACGTCCCCCAATCAGCCCCAGCATTTT